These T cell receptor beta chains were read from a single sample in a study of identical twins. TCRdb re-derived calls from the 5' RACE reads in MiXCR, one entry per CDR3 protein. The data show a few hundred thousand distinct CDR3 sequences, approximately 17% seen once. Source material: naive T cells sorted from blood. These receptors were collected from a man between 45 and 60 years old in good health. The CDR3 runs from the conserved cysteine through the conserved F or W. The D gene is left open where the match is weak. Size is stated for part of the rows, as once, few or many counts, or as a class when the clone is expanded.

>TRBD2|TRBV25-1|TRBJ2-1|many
TGTGCCAGCAGTGAATACTTTGGCGGGGGGGCCTACAATGAGCAGTTCTTC
CASSEYFGGGAYNEQFF
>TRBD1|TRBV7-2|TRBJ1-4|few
TGTGCCAGCAGCTCCCAGGGGGTTCGGTTTGAAAAACTGTTTTTT
CASSSQGVRFEKLFF
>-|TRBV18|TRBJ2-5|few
TGTGCCAGCTCACCAATCTCCTTATCGGTGGAGACCCAGTACTTC
CASSPISLSVETQYF
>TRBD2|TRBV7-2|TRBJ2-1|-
TGTGCCAGCAGCACCAGCGGGGCGGACGGCGGTGAGCAGTTCTTC
CASSTSGADGGEQFF
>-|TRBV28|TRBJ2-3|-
TGTGCCAGCACCCTAACCACAGGGACAGATACGCAGTATTTT
CASTLTTGTDTQYF
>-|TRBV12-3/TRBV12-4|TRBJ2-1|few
TGTGCCAGCGATGCGGGACAGCTCTCCTACAATGAGCAGTTCTTC
CASDAGQLSYNEQFF
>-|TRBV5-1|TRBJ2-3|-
TGCGCCAGCGGGGACAAGTATACGCAGTATTTT
CASGDKYTQYF
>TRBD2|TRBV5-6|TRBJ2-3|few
TGTGCCAGCAGCTTGATGACTAGCGGATACACAGATACGCAGTATTTT
CASSLMTSGYTDTQYF
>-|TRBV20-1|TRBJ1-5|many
TGCAGTGCTAGCGGGGGAGGCAATCAGCCCCAGCATTTT
CSASGGGNQPQHF
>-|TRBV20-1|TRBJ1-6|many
TGCAGTACCGGGATCAGGGGTTCACCCCTCCACTTT
CSTGIRGSPLHF
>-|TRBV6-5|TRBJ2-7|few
TGTGCCAGCAGTTACTCGTCCTCAGGAGTCTCCTACGAGCAGTACTTC
CASSYSSSGVSYEQYF
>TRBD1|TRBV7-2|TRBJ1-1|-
TGTGCCAGCAGCCTCGAGGTGGACAGGGAGATGAACACTGAAGCTTTCTTT
CASSLEVDREMNTEAFF
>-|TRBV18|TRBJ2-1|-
TGTGCCAGCTCACCACAAGGCGGTGAGCAGTTCTTC
CASSPQGGEQFF
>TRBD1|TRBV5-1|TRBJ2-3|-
TGCGCCAGCGCAGACAGGGCTGGGACAGATACGCAGTATTTT
CASADRAGTDTQYF
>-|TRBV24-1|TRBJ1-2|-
TGTGCCACCAGTGGTCCCGGGGCCGGCTATGGCTACACCTTC
CATSGPGAGYGYTF
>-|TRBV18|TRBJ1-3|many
TGTGCCAGCTCACCAACATTAGACAGCTACTCTGGAAACACCATATATTTT
CASSPTLDSYSGNTIYF
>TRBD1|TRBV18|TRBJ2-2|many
TGTGCCAGCTCACCCTTAACAGGGGTGAACACCGGGGAGCTGTTTTTT
CASSPLTGVNTGELFF
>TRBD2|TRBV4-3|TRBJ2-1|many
TGCGCCAGCAGCCCCCGGACTAGCGGGAACCCGTCCTACAATGAGCAGTTCTTC
CASSPRTSGNPSYNEQFF
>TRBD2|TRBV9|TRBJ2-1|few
TGTGCCAGCACACGGACTAGCGGGGGGGCGGGCAATGAGCAGTTCTTC
CASTRTSGGAGNEQFF
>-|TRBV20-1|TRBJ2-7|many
TGCAGTGCCTTCTTTCCGGGGGGCGCGACCTACGAGCAGTACTTC
CSAFFPGGATYEQYF
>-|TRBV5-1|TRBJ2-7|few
TGCGCCAGCAGCGGTTCCGGGAGCGAAGTGTACGAGCAGTACTTC
CASSGSGSEVYEQYF
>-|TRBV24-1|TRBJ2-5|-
TGTGCCACCAGTGATCGGGAGAACCAAGAGACCCAGTACTTC
CATSDRENQETQYF
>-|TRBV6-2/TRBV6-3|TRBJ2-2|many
TGTGCCAGCATGCCTGATAGTAATACCGGGGAGCTGTTTTTT
CASMPDSNTGELFF
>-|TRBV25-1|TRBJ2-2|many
TGTGCCAGCAGTGATCTCCGGGACGGGGGCACCGGGGAGCTGTTTTTT
CASSDLRDGGTGELFF
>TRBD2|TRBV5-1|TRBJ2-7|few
TGCGCCAGCAGCCAAGGACTAGCGGGAGCGTACGAGCAGTACTTC
CASSQGLAGAYEQYF
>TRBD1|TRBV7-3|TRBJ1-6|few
TGTGCCAGCAGCAGATACAGGGGGTCACCCCTCCACTTT
CASSRYRGSPLHF
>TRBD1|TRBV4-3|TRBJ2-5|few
TGCGCCAGCAGCCAAGGGTTCGGGACAGGGAGTGTGGAGACCCAGTACTTC
CASSQGFGTGSVETQYF
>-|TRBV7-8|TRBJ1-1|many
TGTGCCAGCAGCTTAGCGCCGGACAGATTGAACACTGAAGCTTTCTTT
CASSLAPDRLNTEAFF
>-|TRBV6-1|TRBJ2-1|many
TGTGCCAGCAGTGACAGGGGTGGGGGCAATGAGCAGTTCTTC
CASSDRGGGNEQFF
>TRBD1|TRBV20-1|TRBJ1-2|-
TGCAGTGCTAGAGATCGGGACAGGGTTAACTATGGCTACACCTTC
CSARDRDRVNYGYTF
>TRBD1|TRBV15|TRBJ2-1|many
TGTGCCACCAGCGGGGGCCGACAGGGGAGCTCCTACAATGAGCAGTTCTTC
CATSGGRQGSSYNEQFF
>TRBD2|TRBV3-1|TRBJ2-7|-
TGTGCCAGCACCAGGACTAGCGGGAGGGCCCATCCCCCCCTCGAGCAGTACTTC
CASTRTSGRAHPPLEQYF
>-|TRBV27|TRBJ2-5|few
TGTGCCAGCAGTTTGTACATCCAAGAGACCCAGTACTTC
CASSLYIQETQYF